A single sample gave rise to the 20 T cell receptor beta chains below, sequenced in a study of blood T cell repertoires in COVID-19. The table came from immunoSEQ multiplex PCR; TCRdb's copy has only in-frame clones and leaves some out. This sample has around 250,000 clones; over 75% occur once, and the top ten carry about 3.1%. The material sequenced was PBMCs or T cells enriched from blood (not recorded which). The receptors were sampled from a woman aged 40 to 50 who had been exposed to COVID-19.

The CDR3 spells CASSIDGGVNTEAFF. The CDR3 DNA is TGTGCCAGTAGTATAGATGGCGGGGTGAACACTGAAGCTTTCTTT. This sequence joins TRBV19 and TRBJ1-1; D ambiguous. The CDR3 runs to 15 residues. The ends were cut back, 0 bases at V and 0 bases at J, with 8 bases in the middle. Germline lookup yields CDR1 LNHDA and CDR2 SQIVND (reference sequence).

About this clone: The junction departs from the called germline gene at one end, perhaps through a read error. J is TRBJ2-3 and V is TRBV5-6; TRBD1 or TRBD2 may be the D gene (7 bases each). Germline loops: CDR1 SGHDT, CDR2 YYEEEE. This CDR3 contains 18 residues. The CDR3 coding sequence is TGTGCCAGCAGCCTGGGGGGGACAGTGGTCCAAATCAGAGATAGGCAGTATTTT. It codes for CASSLGGTVVQIRDRQYF.

The genes are TRBV19 and TRBJ2-3; 8 nucleotides line up with TRBD1. The CDR3 spans 13 residues. Losses at the gene ends were 10 bases for V and 4 bases for J; bases not matched to a gene: 7. Germline-derived CDR1 and CDR2 are LNHDA and SQIVND (reference sequence). The CDR3 nucleotides read TGTGCCACCTCAGGACAGGGAGCAGATACGCAGTATTTT. This sequence encodes CATSGQGADTQYF.

This chain links TRBV6-5 with TRBJ2-7; TRBD1 might be the D (6 bases). With 10 bases removed from V and 4 bases from J, the gap between germline ends came to 20 bases. The CDR3 spans 14 residues. Germline V gene lookup returns CDR1 MNHEY and CDR2 SVGAGI. CDR3 amino acids: CANAKGDDQYEQYF. CDR3 nucleotide sequence: TGTGCCAATGCTAAGGGGGATGATCAGTACGAGCAGTACTTC.

The rearrangement links TRBV4-2 to TRBJ2-3; the D gene is possibly TRBD2 (6 bases). The CDR3 totals 17 residues. Trimming left V 4 bases short and J 1 base short, with 18 bases between. The germline CDR1 and CDR2 sequences are LGHNA and YNFKEQ. The CDR3 DNA reads TGTGCCAGCAGCCCTGGAGATGGGGCGGGGCGCACAGATACGCAGTATTTT. Protein sequence: CASSPGDGAGRTDTQYF.

The gene calls are TRBV12-2 and TRBJ1-5. TRBV12-2 is deemed a pseudogene. The CDR3 totals 24 residues. CDR3 bases: TGTGCAAGTCGCTTAGCCTATGTTAGCGGACTGTATAACTTGGGGAGTAATAGCAATCAGCCCCAGCATTTT. It is translated as CASRLAYVSGLYNLGSNSNQPQHF.

V is TRBV29-1 and J is TRBJ2-5; D uncertain. The CDR3 is made up of 14 amino acids. Trimming shortened V by 3 bases and J by 4 bases, and 15 bases separated the two germline ends. CDR1 and CDR2 (germline): SQVTM, ANQGSEA. The CDR3 coding sequence is TGCAGCGTTGATATGGTGGCAGGTCGAGAGACCCAGTACTTC. Translating gives CSVDMVAGRETQYF. Variable domain in full (rest from reference TRBV29-1 and TRBJ2-5): SAVISQKPSRDICQRGTSLTIQCQVDSQVTMMFWYRQQPGQSLTLIATANQGSEATYESGFVIDKFPISRPNLTFSTLTVSNMSPEDSSIYLCSVDMVAGRETQYFGPGTRLLVL.

This clone appeared a few times. The chain is built from TRBV3-1 (or the pseudogene TRBV3-2) and TRBJ1-3; D is possibly TRBD1 (5 bases). The CDR3 sequence is 12 residues long. Germline values: CDR1 LGHDT, CDR2 YNNKEL (reference sequence). V was trimmed by 0 bases and J by 14 bases, leaving 11 bases between them. The CDR3 reads CASSQDEQVLYF. In nucleotides, the CDR3 is TGTGCCAGCAGCCAAGATGAACAGGTACTATATTTT.

This sequence joins TRBV4-3 and TRBJ1-2, with D possibly matching TRBD1 (6 bases). The CDR3 has 16 amino acids. Germline values: CDR1 LGHNA, CDR2 YSLEER. The V gene lost 0 bases and the J gene lost 3 bases, with 14 bases spanning the gap. The CDR3 region has the DNA TGCGCCAGCAGCCAAGATGTTACAGGGTTGGACTATGGCTACACCTTC. Translated: CASSQDVTGLDYGYTF.

The CDR3 nucleotides are TGTGCCAGCAGTTACGAAGGGAGGGCAGATACGCAGTATTTT. Translated, it gives CASSYEGRADTQYF. The genes are TRBV6-5 and TRBJ2-3, with 7 bases identical to TRBD2. Germline values: CDR1 MNHEY, CDR2 SVGAGI. V gave up 2 bases and J gave up 4 bases; unmatched junction bases: 3. This CDR3 spans 14 amino acids.

This sequence joins TRBV4-3 and TRBJ2-1; 11 bases line up with TRBD2. Germline V gene data show CDR1 as LGHNA and CDR2 as YSLEER. The trim removed 4 bases at V and 8 bases at J, leaving 4 bases unmatched. The length of the CDR3 is 14 residues. CDR3 loop: CASSLAGGGDEQFF. The DNA for the CDR3 is TGCGCCAGCAGCCTAGCGGGGGGGGGCGATGAGCAGTTCTTC.

In this sample, this clone turned up a few times. The gene calls are TRBV6-2 or TRBV6-3 and TRBJ1-2; no reliable D call. V shed 4 bases and J shed 0 bases, with 12 bases lying between them. Germline V gene sequence: CDR1 MNHEY, CDR2 SVGEGT. This CDR3 comprises 15 residues. The CDR3 bases are TGTGCCAGCAGTTCACCGTCGGGAGCTAACTATGGCTACACCTTC. Residues: CASSSPSGANYGYTF.

The V gene is TRBV5-6, the J gene TRBJ1-2, with 11 bases identical to TRBD1. V lost 2 bases, J lost 5 bases, and 11 bases stayed unmatched. Germline CDR1 reads SGHDT; CDR2 reads YYEEEE. CDR3 size: 17 residues. The CDR3 region is CASSFWARDRGFYGYTF. In nucleotides, the CDR3 is TGTGCCAGCAGCTTTTGGGCTCGGGACAGGGGGTTTTATGGCTACACCTTC.

This clone was seen a few times. Here the CDR3 reads CASTSRGKAGSYNEQFF. CDR3 bases: TGTGCCAGCACGAGTCGTGGGAAAGCGGGTTCCTACAATGAGCAGTTCTTC. The chain recombines TRBV27 with TRBJ2-1; possible D gene TRBD2, 6 bases. CDR3 size: 17 residues. Trimming took 7 bases from V and 1 from J, leaving 20 bases between them. Germline V gene sequence: CDR1 MNHEY, CDR2 SMNVEV (reference sequence).

The J gene is TRBJ2-6, the V gene TRBV2; D call uncertain. Germline V gene lookup returns CDR1 SNHLY and CDR2 FYNNEI. The CDR3 has 14 residues. V was cut by 5 bases and J by 0 bases, with 5 bases left in between. Written as DNA, the CDR3 is TGTGCCAGCAGTCAGTACTCTGGGGCCAACGTCCTGACTTTC. Protein sequence: CASSQYSGANVLTF.

V is TRBV28 and J is TRBJ1-1; 9 bases line up with TRBD1. CDR1 and CDR2 from the germline V gene are MDHEN and SYDVKM. The CDR3 contains 17 residues. The trim removed 2 bases at V and 2 bases at J, leaving 9 bases unmatched. The CDR3 protein is CASSLITGTGINTEAFF. The CDR3 nucleotides are TGTGCCAGCAGTTTAATTACGGGGACAGGGATTAACACTGAAGCTTTCTTT.

The chain uses TRBV24-1 and TRBJ1-5, with D maybe TRBD1 (6 bases). Trimming removed 4 bases at V and 4 bases at J, with 16 bases between. The germline CDR1 and CDR2 sequences are KGHDR and SFDVKD. CDR3 size: 16 residues. CDR3 sequence (DNA): TGTGCCACCAGTGACTCAACAGGGACGGGTAATCAGCCCCAGCATTTT. This sequence encodes CATSDSTGTGNQPQHF.

The chain combines TRBV18 with TRBJ2-7, with 10 bases that match TRBD1. J gave up 3 bases and V 2 bases, and 10 bases lay outside the gene matches. CDR3 size: 17 residues. CDR1 KGHSH and CDR2 LQKENI come from the germline V gene. Here the CDR3 DNA reads TGTGCCAGCTCACCAAACGAAAGACAGGGGGCTGGCTACGAGCAGTACTTC. Translated: CASSPNERQGAGYEQYF.

The CDR3 sequence: CASSLDRTGELFF. DNA for the CDR3: TGTGCCAGTAGTTTGGACAGAACCGGGGAGCTGTTTTTT. V is TRBV19 and J is TRBJ2-2; D possibly corresponds to TRBD1 (6 bases). Per germline, CDR1 LNHDA and CDR2 SQIVND (reference sequence). The CDR3 has 13 amino acids. Trimming pared 5 bases from V and 5 bases from J, leaving 9 bases between.

The rearrangement uses TRBV7-9 and TRBJ2-7; weak D call: TRBD2 (7 bases). V dropped 0 bases and J dropped 4 bases, with 10 bases sitting between them. The CDR3 covers 14 residues. Germline V gene data show CDR1 as SEHNR and CDR2 as FQNEAQ (reference sequence). CDR3 coding DNA: TGTGCCAGCAGCTTAGCCGAGGGGGGGTACGAGCAGTACTTC. It translates to CASSLAEGGYEQYF. The complete variable domain, with remaining parts taken from reference TRBV7-9 and TRBJ2-7, reads DTGVSQNPRHKITKRGQNVTFRCDPISEHNRLYWYRQTLGQGPEFLTYFQNEAQLEKSRLLSDRFSAERPKGSFSTLEIQRTEQGDSAMYLCASSLAEGGYEQYFGPGTRLTVT.